The clone carrying this TCR beta chain occurred a few times. Graves' hyperthyroidism qualified as stable when ophthalmopathy did not progress within 18 months. CDR1 is MNHEY, CDR2 SVGEGT, per germline. The CDR3 has 14 residues. Trimming took off 2 bases at V and 3 bases at J, with 8 bases between the two ends. This record belongs to a study of T cells in Graves' hyperthyroidism and ophthalmopathy. Amplified regions were TCR beta CDR3 sequences from RNA transcripts. Primed by the HTBI set, a first-round RT-PCR was run on the TCR CDR3. TCRdb fed the multiplex PCR reads into MiXCR, producing one record per CDR3 protein. The sample records roughly 420,000 distinct CDR3 sequences, 15% to 18% being singletons.

The sequenced material came from blood. The receptor was isolated from a woman younger than 35 with Graves' hyperthyroidism. The rearrangement links TRBV6-2 or TRBV6-3 to TRBJ2-4; D is ambiguous. As DNA, the CDR3 is TGTGCCAGCAGTTACGGGGTGGACAAAAACATTCAGTACTTC. This codes for CASSYGVDKNIQYF.